Below, one TCR beta chain is given with its context. TCRdb re-called the 5' RACE reads with MiXCR, one entry per CDR3 protein. The table includes roughly 94,000 distinct CDR3 sequences, 8% to 10% detected once. These data come from a study of T cells after yellow fever vaccination. Whole-study results and caveats: Researchers cautioned that FACS-sorted repertoires could harbor abundant clonotypes contaminating from the bulk population.

The length of the CDR3 is 17 residues. The V call is TRBV21-1, the J call TRBJ2-7; TRBD2 is taken as the D call from the table, unchecked against the DNA. TRBV21-1 is a recognized pseudogene. Material: CD8+ T cells not binding an NS4B(214-222) dextramer, sorted from PBMCs, obtained more than 14 days after the first yellow fever vaccination. The sequence came from a man younger than 35 who received the YFV17D yellow fever vaccine. The CDR3 nucleotides are TGTGCCAGCAGCAAATTGGAGTGGCGGGGGTTGGCCTACGAGCAGTACGTC. Translated: CASSKLEWRGLAYEQYV.